This T cell receptor beta chain appears in the sequencing data of a study of monozygotic twins with cystic fibrosis. The CDR3 is 14 amino acids. J was trimmed by 6 bases and V by 6 bases; bases with no gene match: 4. The germline V gene has CDR1 ENHRY and CDR2 SYGVKD. The protocol was immunoSEQ multiplex PCR, while the TCRdb copy is restricted to in-frame clones and leaves out a portion. The sample lists under 30,000 clones; 95% to 98% were seen once. The specimen was blood. This receptor was obtained from a girl aged 2 to 9 with cystic fibrosis. V usage is TRBV10-3 and J usage is TRBJ2-2; 10 nucleotides match TRBD2. This chain's CDR3 is CAIREREGPGELFF. In DNA form, the CDR3 reads TGTGCCATCAGAGAGCGGGAGGGCCCCGGGGAGCTGTTTTTT.